This T cell receptor (beta chain) was identified in a study of blood T cell repertoires in COVID-19. Whole-study context: The United States, Italy and Spain provided the acute and convalescent COVID-19 samples. PBMCs, B-cell-depleted T cells, or T cells provided the cDNA or gDNA that made up the material.

V dropped 1 base and J dropped 0 bases, with 9 bases sitting between them. Germline V lookup: CDR1 LNHDA, CDR2 SQIVND (reference sequence). The CDR3 consists of 16 residues. Authors' methods: Scientists estimated how many nucleated cells there were by amplifying reference gene primers. This table comes from immunoSEQ multiplex PCR, and its TCRdb copy is limited to in-frame clones, with some not included. V and J calls and clone size are as listed in that table; D and trimming were resolved from the DNA. Of 52,000 or so clones in the sample, about 88% were seen once. The chain couples TRBV19 to TRBJ2-2; a weak D match, TRBD1 (6 bases). Sequences were obtained from peripheral blood. The TCR comes from a man in his sixties or seventies with active COVID-19. The CDR3 DNA follows: TGTGCCAGTAGTATAGCCGGGACATCGAACACCGGGGAGCTGTTTTTT. As protein: CASSIAGTSNTGELFF.